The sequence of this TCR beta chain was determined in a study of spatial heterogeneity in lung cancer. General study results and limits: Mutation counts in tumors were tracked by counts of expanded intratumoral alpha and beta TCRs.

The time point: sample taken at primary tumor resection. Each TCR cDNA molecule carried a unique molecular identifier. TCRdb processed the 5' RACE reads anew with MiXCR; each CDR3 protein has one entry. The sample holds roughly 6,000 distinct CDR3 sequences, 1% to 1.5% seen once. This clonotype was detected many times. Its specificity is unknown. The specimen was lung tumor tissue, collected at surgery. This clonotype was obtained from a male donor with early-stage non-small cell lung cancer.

The CDR3 here is CAWSFEGNTEAFF. Written as DNA, the CDR3 is TGTGCCTGGAGCTTTGAGGGGAATACTGAAGCTTTCTTT. The chain uses TRBV30 and TRBJ1-1; possibly TRBD1 for D (5 bases). This CDR3 region has 13 residues. Germline CDR1 GTSNPN, CDR2 SVGIG (reference sequence). V lost 3 bases, J lost 5 bases, and 13 bases lay in between.